A single sample gave rise to the 13 T cell receptor beta chains below, sequenced in a study of T cell responses to AZD1222 COVID-19 vaccine. TCRdb's copy holds only in-frame clones and misses some; the assay was immunoSEQ multiplex PCR. The sample contains 150,000 or so clones, roughly nine tenths of which appear only once. Sequencing was performed on peripheral blood, taken 28 days after the second AZD1222 dose. These TCRs come from an adult who received the AZD1222 COVID-19 vaccine.

The gene calls are TRBV5-6 and TRBJ2-5; 9 nucleotides match TRBD2. Germline loops: CDR1 SGHDT, CDR2 YYEEEE. The CDR3 has 16 residues. The V gene end was trimmed by 2 bases and the J gene end by 5 bases; junction bases not matched to a gene: 10. The CDR3 reads CASSFERGVQLETQYF. Written as DNA, the CDR3 is TGTGCCAGCAGCTTTGAGCGGGGGGTTCAATTGGAGACCCAGTACTTC.

This clone appeared a single time. DNA of the CDR3: TGTGCCAGCAGTGAAGGGGTATCTGGCAATCAGCCCCAGCATTTT. As protein: CASSEGVSGNQPQHF. The chain carries TRBV6-1 and TRBJ1-5; no reliable D call. With 1 base removed from V and 2 bases from J, the gap between germline ends came to 9 bases. Germline V gene data show CDR1 as MNHNS and CDR2 as SASEGT. This CDR3 region has 15 residues.

The chain employs TRBV19 and TRBJ1-1; D may be TRBD1 (5 bases). With 0 bases removed from V and 5 bases from J, the gap between germline ends came to 16 bases. The CDR3 has 16 amino acids. Germline CDR1 and CDR2: LNHDA and SQIVND (reference sequence). CDR3 DNA: TGTGCCAGTAGTATAGATGGGGGGACGAAGTATACTGAAGCTTTCTTT. Amino acid sequence: CASSIDGGTKYTEAFF.

The gene calls are TRBV9 and TRBJ2-6; TRBD1 aligns across 7 bases. V lost 7 bases to trimming and J lost 6 bases; unmatched junction nucleotides: 1. Germline CDR1 is SGDLS and CDR2 is YYNGEE. This CDR3 is 12 amino acids long. Written as DNA, the CDR3 is TGTGCCAGCGAGGGGGCGGCCAACGTCCTGACTTTC. Protein product: CASEGAANVLTF.

The chain is built from TRBV13 and TRBJ1-4; D perhaps matches TRBD1 (5 bases). The CDR3 sequence is 14 residues long. The V and J ends lost 2 bases and 8 bases respectively, with 12 bases between them. Germline V gene lookup returns CDR1 PRHDT and CDR2 FYEKMQ (reference sequence). DNA of the CDR3: TGTGCCAGCAGCTTATGGGGTGAGGGGGAAAAACTGTTTTTT. Amino acid sequence: CASSLWGEGEKLFF.

The genes are TRBV4-3 and TRBJ1-3; D is possibly TRBD1 (5 bases). This CDR3 contains 16 residues. Trimming left V 1 base short and J 3 bases short, with 13 bases between. The germline V gene has CDR1 LGHNA and CDR2 YSLEER. The CDR3 DNA reads TGCGCCAGCAGCCAAGGGTGGGGGACGGGTGGAAACACCATATATTTT. Translated, it gives CASSQGWGTGGNTIYF.

V is TRBV4-1 and J is TRBJ2-5; TRBD1 matches 9 bases. The CDR3 is 16 amino acids. J gave up 0 bases and V 4 bases, and 6 bases lay outside the gene matches. CDR1 MGHRA and CDR2 YSYEKL come from the germline V gene. The CDR3 loop reads CASSPMTGGYQETQYF. CDR3 nucleotides: TGCGCCAGCAGCCCGATGACAGGGGGGTACCAAGAGACCCAGTACTTC.

The chain recombines TRBV5-1 with TRBJ2-1, with no clear D. This CDR3 is built from 16 residues. V lost 0 bases and J 8 bases, leaving 18 bases between the germline ends. Germline V gives CDR1 SGHRS, CDR2 YFSETQ. CDR3 protein: CASSLDLPGPNHEQFF. The CDR3 region has the DNA TGCGCCAGCAGCTTGGACCTACCGGGTCCAAACCATGAGCAGTTCTTC.

This chain connects TRBV24-1 to TRBJ2-3, with 8 nucleotides matching TRBD1. V was pared by 0 bases and J by 0 bases, with 4 bases of the junction left unmatched. CDR1 and CDR2 from the germline V gene are KGHDR and SFDVKD. The CDR3 runs 17 residues. CDR3 sequence reads: CATSDLLTGESTDTQYF. As DNA, the CDR3 is TGTGCCACCAGTGATTTGCTGACAGGGGAGAGCACAGATACGCAGTATTTT.

The chain has TRBV27 and TRBJ2-7; TRBD1 agrees at 10 bases. CDR1 and CDR2 (germline): MNHEY, SMNVEV (reference sequence). This CDR3 contains 15 residues. The junction had 8 bases not matched to a gene; V was cut back by 6 bases and J by 3 bases. CDR3 amino acids: CASRPRDRGHYEQYF. As DNA, the CDR3 is TGTGCCAGCAGACCCCGGGACAGGGGACACTACGAGCAGTACTTC.

The CDR3 sequence: CASSDLGDSPLHF. The CDR3 DNA follows: TGTGCCAGCAGTGACCTGGGAGATTCACCCCTCCACTTT. The chain uses TRBV6-4 and TRBJ1-6; no clear D. Germline V gene lookup returns CDR1 MRHNA and CDR2 SNTAGT. This CDR3 is built from 13 residues. V was cut by 2 bases and J by 8 bases, with 7 bases left in between.

The chain uses TRBV7-2 and TRBJ2-7; no reliable D call. Trimming cost V 5 bases and J 3 bases, with 17 bases left between them. CDR3 length: 15 residues. In germline, CDR1 is SGHTA, CDR2 FQGNSA. The CDR3 DNA sequence: TGTGCCAGCAGCCCAACAGCTCTCGACGGCTACGAGCAGTACTTC. It specifies CASSPTALDGYEQYF. Based on the CDR3 plus reference TRBV7-2 and TRBJ2-7, the full variable domain is GAGVSQSPSNKVTEKGKDVELRCDPISGHTALYWYRQSLGQGLEFLIYFQGNSAPDKSGLPSDRFSAERTGGSVSTLTIQRTQQEDSAVYLCASSPTALDGYEQYFGPGTRLTVT.

This clone has more than one count but fewer than ten. The CDR3 loop reads CASSLAGFDEQYF. The CDR3 coding sequence is TGTGCCAGCAGCTTAGCTGGGTTCGACGAGCAGTACTTC. The V gene is TRBV11-2, the J gene TRBJ2-7; D is uncertain. V was trimmed by 1 base and J by 5 bases, leaving 9 bases between them. Germline V gene sequence: CDR1 SGHAT, CDR2 FQNNGV. This CDR3 contains 13 residues.